This TCR beta chain was sequenced for a study of blood T cell repertoires in COVID-19. For the study at large: The United States, Italy and Spain were the sources of the acute and convalescent COVID-19 samples. The analysed material was cDNA or gDNA that came from T cells, B-cell-depleted T cells, or PBMCs.

Authors' data handling: Amplification of reference gene primers was used by the study to estimate nucleated cell counts. TCRdb's table, derived via immunoSEQ multiplex PCR, lists solely in-frame clones and lacks some. V, J and clone size are taken as reported in that table, and D and trimming were inferred from the DNA itself. This table has about 120,000 clones, under 85% appearing once. The germline gives CDR1 KGHSH, CDR2 LQKENI. The CDR3 consists of 14 residues. The V and J ends lost 4 bases and 4 bases respectively, with 11 bases between them. The sample taken for sequencing was peripheral blood. The receptor comes from a man in his sixties with acute or convalescent COVID-19. The chain combines TRBV18 with TRBJ1-3; perhaps TRBD1 as D (5 bases). The CDR3 region has the DNA TGTGCCAGCTCACAGGGGTCCGAAGGAAACACCATATATTTT. This encodes CASSQGSEGNTIYF.